These 30 T cell receptor beta chains were sequenced from one sample in a study of graft-versus-host responses after intestinal transplantation. Repertoires were generated with immunoSEQ multiplex PCR, while TCRdb's copy carries only in-frame clones and drops some. The sample yields about 70,000 clones, approximately 94% seen once. These receptors have no known antigen. The source material was unstimulated CD8+ T cells sorted from spleen or lymph node cells, sampled before intestinal transplant. The receptors derive from a human donor who received an intestinal transplant.

The chain uses TRBV15 and TRBJ2-1; D is uncertain. Germline V gene sequence: CDR1 LNHNV, CDR2 YYDKDF (reference sequence). The CDR3 extends over 13 amino acids. Trimming removed 3 bases at V and 4 bases at J, with 7 bases between. This CDR3 reads CATSSGVYNEQFF. The CDR3, as DNA: TGTGCCACCAGCAGTGGGGTTTACAATGAGCAGTTCTTC.

This clone was detected once. The chain has TRBV19 and TRBJ2-1; TRBD1 matches 8 bases. Germline assignment: CDR1 LNHDA and CDR2 SQIVND (reference sequence). The CDR3 spans 14 residues. V shed 3 bases, J shed 6 bases, and the junction held 4 bases outside the gene matches. The CDR3 here is CASSIEDRANEQFF. The CDR3 DNA sequence: TGTGCCAGTAGTATTGAGGACAGGGCCAATGAGCAGTTCTTC.

J is TRBJ2-5 and V is TRBV9; either TRBD1 or TRBD2 may supply D (5 bases each). From germline, CDR1 is SGDLS and CDR2 YYNGEE. The CDR3 covers 13 residues. In DNA, the CDR3 is TGTGCTTGGGGACCGATACTGGGGAGGACCCAGTACTTC. Translation: CAWGPILGRTQYF.

The chain couples TRBV5-6 to TRBJ1-1; 7 bases agree with TRBD1. The trim removed 7 bases at V and 1 base at J, leaving 1 base unmatched. Germline CDR1 is SGHDT and CDR2 is YYEEEE. The CDR3 contains 12 residues. CDR3 nucleotide sequence: TGTGCCAGCGGGACAGAGAACACTGAAGCTTTCTTT. This sequence encodes CASGTENTEAFF.

CDR3 residues: CATMGQGSSYEQYF. The CDR3 DNA reads TGTGCCACCATGGGACAGGGGAGCTCCTACGAGCAGTACTTC. The rearrangement uses TRBV19 and TRBJ2-7; 10 bases agree with TRBD1. This CDR3 contains 14 residues. Germline V CDR1 and CDR2: LNHDA, SQIVND (reference sequence). V trimming: 10 bases; J trimming: 0 bases; junction bases outside the gene matches: 6.

The chain uses TRBV6-1 and TRBJ1-1, with 9 positions matching TRBD1. With 3 bases clipped from V and 1 base from J, the junction kept 12 bases outside the gene matches. Germline CDR1 MNHNS, CDR2 SASEGT. This CDR3 region has 18 residues. In DNA, the CDR3 is TGTGCCAGCAGTGAGGCCTGGGGACAGGGTTGGGGGAACACTGAAGCTTTCTTT. Its translation is CASSEAWGQGWGNTEAFF.

The chain recombines TRBV21-1 with TRBJ1-2; no DNA check was done on the table's D call, TRBD1. TRBV21-1 is an annotated pseudogene. The CDR3 sequence is 13 residues long. The CDR3 loop reads CASTYRGTYGYTF. The DNA for the CDR3 is TGTGCCAGCACCTACAGGGGGACCTATGGCTACACCTTC.

The chain is built from TRBV7-9 and TRBJ2-1; D not certain. V was shortened by 5 bases and J by 0 bases, with 5 bases between the two germline ends. Germline assignment: CDR1 SEHNR and CDR2 FQNEAQ (reference sequence). This CDR3 contains 13 residues. This chain's CDR3 is CASSPPSYNEQFF. The CDR3 coding sequence is TGTGCCAGCAGCCCCCCCTCCTACAATGAGCAGTTCTTC.

This rearrangement joins TRBV7-9 to TRBJ2-3, with a possible D match to TRBD1 (6 bases). The V gene's germline CDR1 is SEHNR and CDR2 FQNEAQ (reference sequence). V gave up 1 base and J gave up 2 bases, with 13 bases separating them. The CDR3 has 16 amino acids. The CDR3 is CASSLEQGKNTDTQYF. The CDR3 nucleotides are TGTGCCAGCAGCTTAGAACAGGGAAAGAACACAGATACGCAGTATTTT.

The chain links TRBV6-6 to TRBJ2-5, with D possibly matching TRBD2 (5 bases). Germline V gene lookup returns CDR1 MNHNY and CDR2 SVGAGI (reference sequence). The germline V and J ends were trimmed by 4 bases and 0 bases, with 15 bases remaining between them. This CDR3 region has 16 residues. The CDR3 nucleotides are TGTGCCAGCAGTTTTGGACGGACTCAGTACCAAGAGACCCAGTACTTC. Its translation: CASSFGRTQYQETQYF.

V and J are TRBV6-1 and TRBJ1-5; TRBD1 might be the D (6 bases). Germline assignment: CDR1 MNHNS and CDR2 SASEGT. The V end was cut by 4 bases, the J end by 6 bases, with 13 bases between. CDR3 length: 14 residues. CDR3: CASSGPGAGQPQHF. The CDR3 DNA reads TGTGCCAGCAGTGGTCCGGGGGCGGGTCAGCCCCAGCATTTT.

The V gene is TRBV27, the J gene TRBJ1-5; TRBD1 aligns across 8 bases. The ends lost 6 bases at V and 0 bases at J; junction bases unmatched: 10. Germline lookup yields CDR1 MNHEY and CDR2 SMNVEV (reference sequence). The CDR3 contains 17 residues. The CDR3 spells CASSPQGGTYSNQPQHF. The DNA for the CDR3 is TGTGCCAGCAGCCCACAGGGGGGAACCTATAGCAATCAGCCCCAGCATTTT.

V gene TRBV20-1 combines with J gene TRBJ2-3; tentative D call: TRBD2 (5 bases). Looked up from germline, CDR1 is DFQATT and CDR2 is SNEGSKA (reference sequence). CDR3 length: 11 amino acids. The germline V and J ends were trimmed by 3 bases and 6 bases, with 7 bases remaining between them. The CDR3 DNA sequence: TGCAGTGCTAGGGACTCGGATACGCAGTATTTT. Protein: CSARDSDTQYF.

The chain couples TRBV6-1 to TRBJ2-1, with 10 positions matching TRBD2. Germline V lookup: CDR1 MNHNS, CDR2 SASEGT. Trimming cost V 2 bases and J 2 bases; bases outside gene matches: 3. The CDR3 totals 16 residues. Here the CDR3 reads CASSEQAGGTYNEQFF. CDR3 coding DNA: TGTGCCAGCAGTGAACAAGCGGGAGGGACCTACAATGAGCAGTTCTTC.

The chain carries TRBV9 and TRBJ2-2; D gene ambiguous. Germline V gene lookup returns CDR1 SGDLS and CDR2 YYNGEE. V gave up 0 bases and J gave up 5 bases, with 5 bases separating them. This CDR3 is 13 amino acids long. DNA for the CDR3: TGTGCCAGCAGCGTAGAAAGAACCGGGGAGCTGTTTTTT. It translates to CASSVERTGELFF. The variable domain in full, completed from reference TRBV9 and TRBJ2-2, reads DSGVTQTPKHLITATGQRVTLRCSPRSGDLSVYWYQQSLDQGLQFLIQYYNGEERAKGNILERFSAQQFPDLHSELNLSSLELGDSALYFCASSVERTGELFFGEGSRLTVL.

This sequence joins TRBV2 and TRBJ2-7; 7 nucleotides agree with TRBD2. Germline-derived CDR1 and CDR2 are SNHLY and FYNNEI. The CDR3 covers 13 residues. J gave up 2 bases and V 4 bases, and 2 bases lay outside the gene matches. The CDR3 region has the DNA TGTGCCAGCAGTGGCGGGGGAACCTACGAGCAGTACTTC. It specifies CASSGGGTYEQYF.

The chain couples TRBV10-3 to TRBJ2-7; D not certain. The germline V gene has CDR1 ENHRY and CDR2 SYGVKD. Deletions cut 7 bases from V and 2 bases from J, with 21 bases between. The CDR3 is made up of 16 amino acids. The CDR3 is CAITLSVPPTPYEQYF. The CDR3 DNA is TGTGCCATCACCCTATCAGTTCCACCTACTCCCTACGAGCAGTACTTC.

The chain has TRBV10-1 and TRBJ2-5; TRBD1 is a possible D gene (7 bases). The length of the CDR3 is 13 residues. Germline V gives CDR1 WNHNN, CDR2 SYGVQD (reference sequence). The V gene lost 2 bases and the J gene lost 9 bases, with 13 bases spanning the gap. Here the CDR3 DNA reads TGCGCCAGCAGTGAGGCCAGGGGGGCGGCCCAGTACTTC. Its protein product is CASSEARGAAQYF.

The DNA for the CDR3 is TGTGCCAGCAGCCCCCGGTCTGGAAACACCATATATTTT. Amino acids: CASSPRSGNTIYF. This chain uses TRBV13 with TRBJ1-3; D is uncertain. V shed 5 bases and J shed 1 base, with 6 bases lying between them. CDR3 length: 13 residues. Germline values: CDR1 PRHDT, CDR2 FYEKMQ (reference sequence).

The chain employs TRBV18 and TRBJ2-7, with TRBD2 matching over 9 bases. The germline V gene has CDR1 KGHSH and CDR2 LQKENI. J gave up 3 bases and V 2 bases, and 5 bases lay outside the gene matches. The CDR3 extends over 15 amino acids. CDR3 nucleotides: TGTGCCAGCTCACCAGGCGGGAGGGCCAGCTACGAGCAGTACTTC. Translation: CASSPGGRASYEQYF.

The chain employs TRBV29-1 and TRBJ1-2; 7 bases map to TRBD1. Germline V gene lookup returns CDR1 SQVTM and CDR2 ANQGSEA. The CDR3 extends over 14 amino acids. The V segment lost 7 bases and the J segment 0 bases; nucleotides outside the gene matches: 8. The CDR3 spells CSALDRTSNYGYTF. CDR3 sequence (DNA): TGCAGCGCCCTGGACAGGACCTCTAACTATGGCTACACCTTC.

As to this clone: A read error may produce the germline difference seen at one junction end. The chain employs TRBV7-2 and TRBJ2-3, with D possibly being TRBD2 (5 bases). The length of the CDR3 is 21 residues. Germline lookup yields CDR1 SGHTA and CDR2 FQGNSA. CDR3 sequence: CASSLAWVPSTTSLSTDTQYF. The CDR3 coding sequence is TGTGCCAGCAGCCTAGCATGGGTACCCAGCACAACCAGCCTCAGCACAGATACGCAGTATTTT.

The chain uses TRBV6-1 and TRBJ2-3; 10 bases map to TRBD1. Trimming took 3 bases from V and 1 from J; bases not matched to a gene: 1. This CDR3 region has 15 residues. Germline CDR1 MNHNS, CDR2 SASEGT. The CDR3 DNA is TGTGCCAGCAGTGACGGGACAGGGGGCACAGATACGCAGTATTTT. Its translation is CASSDGTGGTDTQYF.

The chain uses TRBV15 and TRBJ1-5; D gene ambiguous. Between the trimmed V and J ends, which lost 0 bases and 5 bases, there was a span of 8 bases. From germline, CDR1 is LNHNV and CDR2 YYDKDF (reference sequence). This CDR3 has 14 residues. CDR3 DNA: TGTGCCACCAGCAGAGATTATGACCATCAGCCCCAGCATTTT. This codes for CATSRDYDHQPQHF.

This chain joins TRBV9 and TRBJ2-7; a possible D gene is TRBD2 (5 bases). The CDR3 loop spans 14 amino acids. Germline V CDR1 and CDR2: SGDLS, YYNGEE. V dropped 2 bases and J dropped 1 base, with 10 bases sitting between them. In DNA form, the CDR3 reads TGTGCCAGCAGCGTCGGCCGGGATTCCTACGAGCAGTACTTC. Amino acid sequence: CASSVGRDSYEQYF.

V is TRBV30 and J is TRBJ1-5; D is uncertain. The CDR3 runs 13 residues. Germline V gene lookup returns CDR1 GTSNPN and CDR2 SVGIG (reference sequence). The V gene lost 6 bases and the J gene lost 5 bases, with 14 bases spanning the gap. CDR3 coding DNA: TGTGCCTGCAGTTACAGAGACCATCAGCCCCAGCATTTT. Encoded protein: CACSYRDHQPQHF.

The chain has TRBV28 and TRBJ2-7; D may be TRBD1 (5 bases). V shed 3 bases and J shed 3 bases, with 12 bases lying between them. The length of the CDR3 is 14 residues. Looked up from germline, CDR1 is MDHEN and CDR2 is SYDVKM. The CDR3 loop reads CASSLEGEDYEQYF. The CDR3, as DNA: TGTGCCAGCAGTTTGGAAGGGGAAGACTACGAGCAGTACTTC.

The J gene is TRBJ2-5, the V gene TRBV27; D not certain. The CDR3 is made up of 13 amino acids. The V and J ends lost 6 bases and 1 base respectively, with 9 bases between them. The germline V gene has CDR1 MNHEY and CDR2 SMNVEV (reference sequence). CDR3 nucleotide sequence: TGTGCCAGCAGAGACCAGCTCCAAGAGACCCAGTACTTC. This codes for CASRDQLQETQYF.

This chain connects TRBV4-1 to TRBJ2-1; no clear D gene. The CDR3 has 12 residues. Trimming stripped 2 bases from V and 5 bases from J, with 4 bases between. Germline CDR1 reads MGHRA; CDR2 reads YSYEKL. The CDR3 coding sequence is TGCGCCAGCAGCCAACTCAACAATGAGCAGTTCTTC. It yields the protein CASSQLNNEQFF.

Regarding this clone: Germline is not matched at one junction end, which may reflect a read error. The rearrangement links TRBV15 to TRBJ1-1; TRBD1 is a possible D gene (5 bases). The CDR3 is 13 amino acids. The V gene's germline CDR1 is LNHNV and CDR2 YYDKDF (reference sequence). For the CDR3, the DNA is TGTGCCACCAGCCCCAGTAGGGGTACTGAAGTTTTCTTT. Protein product: CATSPSRGTEVFF.